This TCR beta chain is drawn from a study of T cells in Graves' hyperthyroidism and ophthalmopathy. When ophthalmopathy did not progress within 18 months, Graves' hyperthyroidism was considered stable. Of note for this clonotype: Antigen specificity is unknown.

Points from the study as a whole: Most expanded thyroid clonotypes above 0.001 recurred in blood.

Amplification targeted TCR beta CDR3 regions from RNA transcripts. TCR CDR3 underwent first-round RT-PCR with the HTBI primer set. MiXCR, run by TCRdb on the multiplex PCR reads, gives a single entry per CDR3 protein. The repertoire includes 300,000 to 400,000 distinct CDR3 sequences, roughly 13% of them detected once, and 9.2% sits in the top ten. There are 13 residues in the CDR3. Germline loops: CDR1 SNHLY, CDR2 FYNNEI. Trimming removed 0 bases from V and 11 bases from J, with 11 bases in between. Input material: blood. This receptor was obtained from a woman aged 18-30 years with Graves' hyperthyroidism. V and J are TRBV2 and TRBJ2-4, with TRBD2 as a possible D gene (7 bases). This chain's CDR3 is CASSEAEGGVQYF. In nucleotides, the CDR3 is TGTGCCAGCAGTGAAGCCGAGGGGGGGGTTCAGTACTTC. Based on the CDR3 plus reference TRBV2 and TRBJ2-4, the full variable domain is EPEVTQTPSHQVTQMGQEVILRCVPISNHLYFYWYRQILGQKVEFLVSFYNNEISEKSEIFDDQFSVERPDGSNFTLKIRSTKLEDSAMYFCASSEAEGGVQYFGAGTRLSVL.